This TCR beta chain derives from a study of T-cell memory formation after mild COVID-19. Study findings and constraints: Contracting clones from day 15 to 85 showed balanced CD4/CD8; later expanders favored CD4+.

V dropped 3 bases and J dropped 2 bases, with 8 bases sitting between them. This CDR3 region has 14 residues. In TCRdb, the 5' RACE reads were re-called with MiXCR into one record per CDR3 protein. The sample lists more than 150,000 distinct CDR3 sequences, approximately 10% seen once, with 3% to 4% in the top ten. This clonotype was found a few times. What it binds is unknown. This rearrangement joins TRBV12-3 or TRBV12-4 to TRBJ2-1; either TRBD1 or TRBD2 may supply D (5 bases each). Input material: PBMCs or a T cell subset sorted from them (not recorded which). The source of this sequence is a man in his late teens or twenties who had mild COVID-19 (a few samples of this study predate the infection). Cell type and time point are not known. The CDR3 nucleotides are TGTGCCAGCAGTTTTCGGGACCCCTACAATGAGCAGTTCTTC. It is translated as CASSFRDPYNEQFF.